Below are 8 T cell receptor beta chains sequenced from a single sample in a study of blood T cell repertoires in COVID-19. Assay: immunoSEQ multiplex PCR; the TCRdb copy retains only in-frame clones and omits some. The data contain 55,000 to 70,000 clones, about 91% of them seen just once; the ten biggest clones take up approximately 2.1%. Sequencing input: peripheral blood. The receptors originated from a man between 60 and 70 years old with acute or convalescent COVID-19.

This clone was observed once. The CDR3 spells CASPKGRGGSTEAFF. The DNA of the CDR3 is TGTGCCAGCCCCAAAGGAAGGGGAGGGAGCACTGAAGCTTTCTTT. The chain couples TRBV6-5 to TRBJ1-1, with D perhaps TRBD1 (5 bases). CDR3 length equals 15 residues. The germline CDR1 and CDR2 sequences are MNHEY and SVGAGI. V was shortened by 8 bases and J by 4 bases, with 20 bases between the two germline ends.

The rearrangement joins TRBV30 to TRBJ2-1, with a possible D match to TRBD1 (6 bases). V shed 8 bases and J shed 4 bases, with 15 bases lying between them. CDR1 and CDR2 (germline): GTSNPN, SVGIG (reference sequence). The CDR3 contains 13 residues. The CDR3, as DNA: TGTGCCGGTCGGGACACCACTTACAATGAGCAGTTCTTC. Its translation is CAGRDTTYNEQFF.

The chain uses TRBV28 and TRBJ2-2; no clear D gene. The germline V gene has CDR1 MDHEN and CDR2 SYDVKM. Trimming removed 7 bases at V and 8 bases at J, with 11 bases between. CDR3 length: 12 residues. The DNA of the CDR3 is TGTGCCAGCACCAAGGCGGAGGGGGAGCTGTTTTTT. This translates into CASTKAEGELFF. Together with reference TRBV28 and TRBJ2-2, the CDR3 gives the full variable domain: DVKVTQSSRYLVKRTGEKVFLECVQDMDHENMFWYRQDPGLGLRLIYFSYDVKMKEKGDIPEGYSVSREKKERFSLILESASTNQTSMYLCASTKAEGELFFGEGSRLTVL.

The chain joins TRBV5-8 to TRBJ1-2; 11 nucleotides agree with TRBD1. The CDR3 loop spans 15 amino acids. V lost 0 bases and J lost 7; bases outside the gene matches: 5. In germline, CDR1 is SGHTS, CDR2 YDEGEE. The CDR3 spells CASSLVGQGASGYTF. The CDR3, as DNA: TGTGCCAGCAGCTTGGTAGGACAGGGGGCCAGTGGCTACACCTTC.

V usage is TRBV5-5 and J usage is TRBJ2-1; 9 bases fit TRBD2. V was pared by 5 bases and J by 4 bases, with 13 bases of the junction left unmatched. Per germline, CDR1 SGHKS and CDR2 YYEKEE (reference sequence). The CDR3 covers 17 residues. The DNA for the CDR3 is TGTGCCAGCAGTTCCGGACACTTAGCGGGAGTATACAATGAGCAGTTCTTC. Translation: CASSSGHLAGVYNEQFF.

This chain connects TRBV19 to TRBJ1-1, with D possibly being TRBD1 (6 bases). The CDR3 is 17 residues long. The germline gives CDR1 LNHDA, CDR2 SQIVND (reference sequence). Trimming took 3 bases from V and 0 from J, leaving 17 bases between them. The CDR3 coding sequence is TGTGCCAGTAGTATCCTAAACAGGGCCCCTTTGAACACTGAAGCTTTCTTT. Amino acid sequence: CASSILNRAPLNTEAFF.

The chain joins TRBV10-3 to TRBJ1-6, with TRBD1 matching 7 bases. J lost 13 bases, V lost 2 bases, and 23 bases had no gene match. Germline values: CDR1 ENHRY, CDR2 SYGVKD. This CDR3 has 19 residues. The CDR3 region is CAISETRNRGSATAIPLHF. DNA for the CDR3: TGTGCCATCAGTGAGACAAGGAACAGGGGTTCGGCTACGGCAATCCCCCTCCACTTT.

The chain combines TRBV7-9 with TRBJ1-1; the D gene is possibly TRBD1 (6 bases). The CDR3 consists of 15 residues. CDR1 is SEHNR and CDR2 is FQNEAQ in the germline V gene (reference sequence). The V and J ends lost 1 base and 0 bases respectively, with 9 bases between them. CDR3 nucleotides: TGTGCCAGCAGCTTAGTTGGGGGCTTGAACACTGAAGCTTTCTTT. Amino acids: CASSLVGGLNTEAFF.